These T cell receptor beta chains were read from a single sample in a study of beta chain features in type 1 diabetes. The assay was immunoSEQ multiplex PCR, and TCRdb's table has in-frame clones only and misses some. Altogether about 150,000 clones are present, about 9% being singletons, with the ten largest covering about 0.75%. Sequenced input: central memory CD4+ T cells from blood. The receptors originated from a woman in her twenties or thirties with type 1 diabetes. Both conserved end residues are part of each CDR3. Each record gives: V gene, J gene, D gene, clone size, CDR3 DNA, CDR3 protein. The D gene is left open where the match is weak. The size entry is marked missing in some rows and otherwise reads once, few, many or a size class.

v_call: TRBV7-9; j_call: TRBJ2-2; d_call: -; clone_size: -; cdr3_nt: TGTGCCAGCAGCCTGGGACTGGAGGAGACCGGGGAGCTGTTTTTT; cdr3_aa: CASSLGLEETGELFF
v_call: TRBV7-3; j_call: TRBJ2-2; d_call: TRBD2; clone_size: -; cdr3_nt: TGTGCCAGCAGCCTGACTAGCGGGGGGGCCGGGGAGCTGTTTTTT; cdr3_aa: CASSLTSGGAGELFF
v_call: TRBV5-1; j_call: TRBJ2-3; d_call: -; clone_size: few; cdr3_nt: TGCGCCAGCAGCATCTTAACAGATACGCAGTATTTT; cdr3_aa: CASSILTDTQYF
v_call: TRBV11-2; j_call: TRBJ2-3; d_call: -; clone_size: few; cdr3_nt: TGTGCCAGCAGCTTAGAGGCCAGGGGCGATACGCAGTATTTT; cdr3_aa: CASSLEARGDTQYF
v_call: TRBV18; j_call: TRBJ1-2; d_call: -; clone_size: -; cdr3_nt: TGTGCCAGCTCACCAGAGGGCTCCTATGGCTACACCTTC; cdr3_aa: CASSPEGSYGYTF
v_call: TRBV18; j_call: TRBJ1-1; d_call: -; clone_size: few; cdr3_nt: TGTGCCAGCTCTCGGTCGGACACTGAAGCTTTCTTT; cdr3_aa: CASSRSDTEAFF
v_call: TRBV4-1; j_call: TRBJ1-5; d_call: -; clone_size: few; cdr3_nt: TGCGCCAGCAGCCAAGGGGGGAACAGGGTAAATCAGCCCCAGCATTTT; cdr3_aa: CASSQGGNRVNQPQHF
v_call: TRBV23-1; j_call: TRBJ1-2; d_call: -; clone_size: -; cdr3_nt: TGCGCCAACAGAGAACAGGGTTGTGGCTACACCTTC; cdr3_aa: CANREQGCGYTF
v_call: TRBV5-1; j_call: TRBJ2-1; d_call: TRBD2; clone_size: few; cdr3_nt: TGCGCCAGCAGCTCGGGACTAGCGGGAGGTCCGCAGTTCTTC; cdr3_aa: CASSSGLAGGPQFF
v_call: TRBV15; j_call: TRBJ1-2; d_call: TRBD1; clone_size: -; cdr3_nt: TGTGCCACCAGCCTTGGACAGGACTATGGCTACACCTTC; cdr3_aa: CATSLGQDYGYTF
v_call: TRBV18; j_call: TRBJ2-3; d_call: -; clone_size: -; cdr3_nt: TGTGCCAGCTCACCTGACAGACATACGCAGTATTTT; cdr3_aa: CASSPDRHTQYF
v_call: TRBV7-3; j_call: TRBJ2-2; d_call: TRBD2; clone_size: -; cdr3_nt: TGTGCCAGCAGCTTTGAGACTAGCGGGAGAATAGAGGGGGAGCTGTTTTTT; cdr3_aa: CASSFETSGRIEGELFF
v_call: TRBV30; j_call: TRBJ2-7; d_call: TRBD2; clone_size: few; cdr3_nt: TGTGCCTGGAATCAAGCGGGGGCCGAGCAGTACTTC; cdr3_aa: CAWNQAGAEQYF
v_call: TRBV2; j_call: TRBJ1-5; d_call: TRBD1; clone_size: -; cdr3_nt: TGTGCCAGCAGTGACCAATACAGGGGACATCAGCCCCAGCATTTT; cdr3_aa: CASSDQYRGHQPQHF
v_call: TRBV19; j_call: TRBJ1-2; d_call: TRBD1; clone_size: -; cdr3_nt: TGTGCCAGTAACGACAGGGGTGGCTACACCTTC; cdr3_aa: CASNDRGGYTF
v_call: TRBV7-9; j_call: TRBJ2-1; d_call: TRBD2; clone_size: few; cdr3_nt: TGTGCCAGCTTGGGGCGGGAGGCCGGGGGTGAGCAGTTCTTC; cdr3_aa: CASLGREAGGEQFF
v_call: TRBV11-2; j_call: TRBJ2-7; d_call: TRBD1; clone_size: -; cdr3_nt: TGTGCCAGCAGCCTCATGCTACAGGGGTGGGTTTACGAGCAGTACTTC; cdr3_aa: CASSLMLQGWVYEQYF
v_call: TRBV7-9; j_call: TRBJ1-5; d_call: -; clone_size: -; cdr3_nt: TGTGCCAGCAGCCGGGGAAATCAGCCCCAGCATTTT; cdr3_aa: CASSRGNQPQHF
v_call: TRBV28; j_call: TRBJ2-3; d_call: TRBD2; clone_size: -; cdr3_nt: TGTGCCAGCACTAGCGGGACAGATACGCAGTATTTT; cdr3_aa: CASTSGTDTQYF
v_call: TRBV5-1; j_call: TRBJ1-1; d_call: TRBD1; clone_size: -; cdr3_nt: TGCGCCAGCAGCTTTACAGGGGCCGGCACTGAAGCTTTCTTT; cdr3_aa: CASSFTGAGTEAFF
v_call: TRBV11-3; j_call: TRBJ1-1; d_call: -; clone_size: few; cdr3_nt: TGTGCCAGCCGATCCGGGGTGTCTGAAGCTTTCTTT; cdr3_aa: CASRSGVSEAFF
v_call: TRBV7-9; j_call: TRBJ2-1; d_call: TRBD2; clone_size: -; cdr3_nt: TGTGCCAGCAGCTTAATCGGTCTAGCGGGGCTGTACAATGAGCAGTTCTTC; cdr3_aa: CASSLIGLAGLYNEQFF
v_call: TRBV28; j_call: TRBJ1-5; d_call: -; clone_size: -; cdr3_nt: TGTGCCAGCACCACCACGGTTTATAGCAATCAGCCCCAGCATTTT; cdr3_aa: CASTTTVYSNQPQHF
v_call: TRBV11-1; j_call: TRBJ1-2; d_call: -; clone_size: few; cdr3_nt: TGTGCCAGCAGCTACAGGGATGGCTACACCTTC; cdr3_aa: CASSYRDGYTF
v_call: TRBV21-1; j_call: TRBJ1-5; d_call: -; clone_size: few; cdr3_nt: TGTGCCAGCAGCAAAGTTCGGGACATCAATCAGCCCCAGCATTTT; cdr3_aa: CASSKVRDINQPQHF
v_call: TRBV10-3; j_call: TRBJ2-7; d_call: -; clone_size: few; cdr3_nt: TGTGCCATCAAATTAGGGGACACCTACGAGCAGTACTTC; cdr3_aa: CAIKLGDTYEQYF
v_call: TRBV9; j_call: TRBJ2-3; d_call: -; clone_size: -; cdr3_nt: TGTGCCAGCAGCGTACAAGCGGCTGTCACAGATACGCAGTATTTT; cdr3_aa: CASSVQAAVTDTQYF
v_call: TRBV7-2; j_call: TRBJ2-7; d_call: -; clone_size: few; cdr3_nt: TGTGCCAGCAGCTTATCCGGGACACACGTCCTGGAGCAGTACTTC; cdr3_aa: CASSLSGTHVLEQYF
v_call: TRBV2; j_call: TRBJ1-4; d_call: TRBD1; clone_size: few; cdr3_nt: TGTGCCAGCACCAGACAGGGTGCGGGAACTAATGAAAAACTGTTTTTT; cdr3_aa: CASTRQGAGTNEKLFF
v_call: TRBV7-3; j_call: TRBJ2-1; d_call: TRBD1; clone_size: -; cdr3_nt: TGTGCCAGCAGCTCGGACAGGGGTTCCTACAATGAGCAGTTCTTC; cdr3_aa: CASSSDRGSYNEQFF
v_call: TRBV28; j_call: TRBJ2-1; d_call: -; clone_size: -; cdr3_nt: TGTGCCAGCAGTTTGTCTGGAGGGCCCCACAATGAGCAGTTCTTC; cdr3_aa: CASSLSGGPHNEQFF
v_call: TRBV11-1; j_call: TRBJ1-2; d_call: TRBD1; clone_size: few; cdr3_nt: TGTGCCAGCAGCCTCGGACAGGGTTTCGGCTACACCTTC; cdr3_aa: CASSLGQGFGYTF
v_call: TRBV7-9; j_call: TRBJ2-7; d_call: TRBD2; clone_size: -; cdr3_nt: TGTGCCAGCAGCTCATCGACTAGCGGGGTTCTCTACGAGCAGTACTTC; cdr3_aa: CASSSSTSGVLYEQYF
v_call: TRBV30; j_call: TRBJ1-2; d_call: -; clone_size: few; cdr3_nt: TGTGCCTGGAGTGTCGCGGACAGCCTTGTCTATGGCTACACCTTC; cdr3_aa: CAWSVADSLVYGYTF
v_call: TRBV28; j_call: TRBJ2-7; d_call: -; clone_size: -; cdr3_nt: TGTGCCAGCAGTCCGATACAATACGAGCAGTACTTC; cdr3_aa: CASSPIQYEQYF
v_call: TRBV5-4; j_call: TRBJ1-4; d_call: TRBD1; clone_size: -; cdr3_nt: TGTGCCAGCAGCTACAAGGGACAGGGCGATGAAAAACTGTTTTTT; cdr3_aa: CASSYKGQGDEKLFF
v_call: TRBV7-3; j_call: TRBJ2-7; d_call: TRBD1; clone_size: -; cdr3_nt: TGTGCCAGCAGCCCCCTCTTGACAGGGAAGGCCTACGAGCAGTACTTC; cdr3_aa: CASSPLLTGKAYEQYF
v_call: TRBV19; j_call: TRBJ1-2; d_call: -; clone_size: -; cdr3_nt: TGTGCCAGTAGGGAGGTTGGCGGCTATTCTGATGGCTACACCTTC; cdr3_aa: CASREVGGYSDGYTF
v_call: TRBV29-1; j_call: TRBJ2-2; d_call: -; clone_size: few; cdr3_nt: TGCAGCGGGGGGGTCACCGGGGAGCTGTTTTTT; cdr3_aa: CSGGVTGELFF
v_call: TRBV28; j_call: TRBJ2-7; d_call: -; clone_size: few; cdr3_nt: TGTGCCAGCAGTTTTACGTCTAGCGATTACGAGCAGTACTTC; cdr3_aa: CASSFTSSDYEQYF
v_call: TRBV18; j_call: TRBJ2-3; d_call: -; clone_size: few; cdr3_nt: TGTGCCAGCTCACGAGGGGGAGGCACAGATACGCAGTATTTT; cdr3_aa: CASSRGGGTDTQYF
v_call: TRBV15; j_call: TRBJ2-7; d_call: -; clone_size: few; cdr3_nt: TGTGCCACCAGCAGAGAACAGGGCGCCTACGAGCAGTACTTC; cdr3_aa: CATSREQGAYEQYF
v_call: TRBV15; j_call: TRBJ1-1; d_call: TRBD1; clone_size: few; cdr3_nt: TGTGCCACCAGCAGAGGGGGACAGGGTCCCACTGAAGCTTTCTTT; cdr3_aa: CATSRGGQGPTEAFF
v_call: TRBV7-9; j_call: TRBJ1-5; d_call: -; clone_size: -; cdr3_nt: TGTGCCAGCAGCTTAGCGGCAGTCGGCAATCAGCCCCAGCATTTT; cdr3_aa: CASSLAAVGNQPQHF
v_call: TRBV29-1; j_call: TRBJ1-1; d_call: TRBD1; clone_size: few; cdr3_nt: TGCAGCATCACAGGGGCCTCAAATCGGGCAGCTTTCTTT; cdr3_aa: CSITGASNRAAFF
v_call: TRBV30; j_call: TRBJ2-2; d_call: TRBD2; clone_size: few; cdr3_nt: TGTGCCTGGAGGGGAGTCGGACTAGCGGGAGTGTCAACCGGGGAGCTGTTTTTT; cdr3_aa: CAWRGVGLAGVSTGELFF
v_call: TRBV28; j_call: TRBJ1-2; d_call: -; clone_size: few; cdr3_nt: TGTGCCAGCAGCATGATTGACAGCTCCTATGGCTACACCTTC; cdr3_aa: CASSMIDSSYGYTF
v_call: TRBV6-1; j_call: TRBJ2-5; d_call: -; clone_size: -; cdr3_nt: TGTGGCAGTTCAGGACAGCTCCAAGAGACCCAGTACTTC; cdr3_aa: CGSSGQLQETQYF
v_call: TRBV15; j_call: TRBJ2-7; d_call: TRBD2; clone_size: -; cdr3_nt: TGTGCCACCAGCCGACGTGGGGGACTAGCGGGACTGGAGCAGTACTTC; cdr3_aa: CATSRRGGLAGLEQYF
v_call: TRBV9; j_call: TRBJ1-4; d_call: -; clone_size: -; cdr3_nt: TGTGCCAGCAGCGCCGGGACATTAGAAAAACTGTTTTTT; cdr3_aa: CASSAGTLEKLFF
v_call: TRBV29-1; j_call: TRBJ2-6; d_call: -; clone_size: few; cdr3_nt: TGCAGCGCCCTGGGGCAGGGGAACTCTGGGGCCAACGTCCTGACTTTC; cdr3_aa: CSALGQGNSGANVLTF
v_call: TRBV28; j_call: TRBJ1-2; d_call: -; clone_size: few; cdr3_nt: TGTGCCAGCAGTTTATTTACAGGTGGCTACACCTTC; cdr3_aa: CASSLFTGGYTF
v_call: TRBV9; j_call: TRBJ2-1; d_call: -; clone_size: few; cdr3_nt: TGTGCCAGCAGCCCTGGACTATCCTACAATGAGCAGTTCTTC; cdr3_aa: CASSPGLSYNEQFF
v_call: TRBV10-1; j_call: TRBJ2-1; d_call: TRBD2; clone_size: few; cdr3_nt: TGCGCCAGCAGTGATTCTAGCGGGAGCTACAATGAGCAGTTCTTC; cdr3_aa: CASSDSSGSYNEQFF
v_call: TRBV27; j_call: TRBJ1-2; d_call: TRBD1; clone_size: -; cdr3_nt: TGTGCCAGCAGTGCAGGGGGGCGAGGCTACACCTTC; cdr3_aa: CASSAGGRGYTF
v_call: TRBV29-1; j_call: TRBJ1-1; d_call: -; clone_size: -; cdr3_nt: TGCAGCGTTGAGGCGGGGGCGGGCACTGAAGCTTTCTTT; cdr3_aa: CSVEAGAGTEAFF
v_call: TRBV30; j_call: TRBJ2-5; d_call: -; clone_size: few; cdr3_nt: TGTGCCTGGAGCGATGGACAGTCACAAGAGACCCAGTACTTC; cdr3_aa: CAWSDGQSQETQYF
v_call: TRBV28; j_call: TRBJ2-5; d_call: -; clone_size: few; cdr3_nt: TGTGCCAGCAGTTTATGGGGGCTGGGAGAGACCCAGTACTTC; cdr3_aa: CASSLWGLGETQYF